The clone carrying this T cell receptor beta chain has just a few counts. At one end the junction does not follow the germline gene, possibly because of a read error. The data belong to a study of T cells in Graves' hyperthyroidism and ophthalmopathy. From RNA transcripts, TCR beta CDR3 regions were amplified. An initial round of RT-PCR targeting the TCR CDR3 relied on the HTBI primer set. One entry per CDR3 protein, called by TCRdb with MiXCR from the multiplex PCR reads. The repertoire has 600,000 or so distinct CDR3 sequences, around 15% of them found once; the top ten carry approximately 12%. CDR3 size: 13 residues. Germline assignment: CDR1 KGHSH and CDR2 LQKENI.

This TCR was sampled from a woman aged 50 to 65 with Graves' ophthalmopathy. The sequenced sample was blood. This chain links TRBV18 with TRBJ2-3; 7 nucleotides align to TRBD1. The CDR3 DNA follows: TGTGCCAGCTCACGGACAGGCACAGATACGCCGTATTTT. Translated, it gives CASSRTGTDTPYF.